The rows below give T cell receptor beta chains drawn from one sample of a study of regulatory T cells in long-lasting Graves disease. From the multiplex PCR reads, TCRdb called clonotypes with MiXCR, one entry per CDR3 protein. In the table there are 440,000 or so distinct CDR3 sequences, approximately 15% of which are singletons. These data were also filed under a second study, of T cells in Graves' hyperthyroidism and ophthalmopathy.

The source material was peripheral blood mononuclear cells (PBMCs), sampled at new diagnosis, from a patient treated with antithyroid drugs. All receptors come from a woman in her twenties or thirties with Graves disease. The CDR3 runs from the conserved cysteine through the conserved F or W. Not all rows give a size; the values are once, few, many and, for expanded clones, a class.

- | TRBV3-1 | CASSLSGTSGSYEQFF
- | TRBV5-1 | CASSLEPGNYGYTF
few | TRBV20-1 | CSASSRGDSNQPQHF
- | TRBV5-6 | CASGPPGGTSTDTQYF
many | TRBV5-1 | CASSLVGKSTDTQYF
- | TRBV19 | CASTNTGQGGSEQFF
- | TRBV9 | CASRRSGANVLTF
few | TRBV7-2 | CASSWDTGTVGLGEQFF
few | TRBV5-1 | CASSFSGQGRYEQYF
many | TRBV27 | CASSFSQLREQYF
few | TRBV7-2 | CASSLMLISNQPQHF
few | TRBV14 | CASSPPQLAGNTDTQYF
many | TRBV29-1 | CSVPDGASNEQFF
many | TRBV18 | CASSPPSYNEQFF
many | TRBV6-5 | CASSYPLAGGRRSTDTQYF